This TCR beta chain was documented in a study of long-term antiretroviral therapy in people with HIV. Across the whole study: Samples collected earliest predate the 2015 immediate-ART recommendation by about a decade.

The immunoSEQ assay was v3.0, run at survey level. This table comes from immunoSEQ multiplex PCR, and its TCRdb copy is limited to in-frame clones, with some not included. Among about 28,000 clones listed, more than 85% were seen once. This clone was counted between two and nine times. Its matching antigen is unknown. Study results and caveats: Blood in the study was drawn between the mid-2000s and the late 2010s, possibly under older ART regimens, which may be less effective than current ones. Compared with controls, HIV repertoires showed narrower CDR3 length ranges.

The CDR3 extends over 16 amino acids. V was cut by 2 bases and J by 2 bases, with 13 bases left in between. CDR1 LNHDA and CDR2 SQIVND come from the germline V gene (reference sequence). Treatment for all HIV-infected participants took place in the United States. This clonotype was sampled from a man in his forties or fifties with HIV. V usage is TRBV19 and J usage is TRBJ1-5; D is undetermined. The sample here was unsorted PBMCs, taken 5.3 years after starting antiretroviral therapy. CDR3 nucleotides: TGTGCCAGTAGTATATTGGCGGGGAGGCGCAATCAGCCCCAGCATTTT. Its protein product is CASSILAGRRNQPQHF.